The T cell receptor (beta chain) described here comes from a study of cytomegalovirus exposure and HLA in healthy donors. V gave up 3 bases and J gave up 4 bases; unmatched junction bases: 4. Germline V gives CDR1 MNHEY, CDR2 SMNVEV (reference sequence). The CDR3 loop spans 14 amino acids. Primers included in the PCR were 60 Vbeta and 13 Jbeta primers. Methods used by the authors: Approximately 11 million of the approximately 80 million unique TCR beta chains counted in a later analysis were shared. TCRdb's copy holds only in-frame clones and misses some; the assay was immunoSEQ multiplex PCR. That table is the source of V, J and clone size, and D and trimming were worked out from the DNA. The profile shows roughly 130,000 clones, around three fifths of them singletons. This clone has just a few counts. What it binds is not known. Findings and caveats of the study: In a later analysis, common viral pathogens appeared linked to several of the most significant clusters. As was reported, the classifier diagnosed cytomegalovirus status with high specificity and sensitivity.

The chain is built from TRBV27 and TRBJ1-1, with 8 bases aligning to TRBD1. The sequenced sample consisted of PBMCs. The source of this sequence is a male donor in good health and CMV-seronegative. CDR3 region: CASSFQGASTEAFF. Here the CDR3 DNA reads TGTGCCAGCAGTTTTCAGGGGGCGAGCACTGAAGCTTTCTTT.